These 5 T cell receptor beta chains came from one sample sequenced in a study of blood T cell repertoires in COVID-19. Clones were read by immunoSEQ multiplex PCR, and TCRdb kept only the in-frame ones, dropping some. The sample shows a few hundred thousand clones, approximately 84% of them seen only once. Material: peripheral blood. The source is a human donor in a cohort sampled during active COVID-19.

The chain is built from TRBV11-3 and TRBJ2-2, with D possibly TRBD1 on 5 matching bases. Germline CDR1 is SGHNT and CDR2 is YENEEA. The CDR3 covers 15 residues. Trimming pared 8 bases from V and 1 base from J, leaving 14 bases between. The CDR3 nucleotides read TGTGCCAGCGGAAGGGGCGGAGAGAACACCGGGGAGCTGTTTTTT. It specifies CASGRGGENTGELFF.

J is TRBJ1-4 and V is TRBV5-5; 7 positions match TRBD1. V was pared by 4 bases and J by 6 bases, with 6 bases of the junction left unmatched. The V gene's germline CDR1 is SGHKS and CDR2 YYEKEE (reference sequence). The CDR3 contains 14 residues. CDR3 DNA sequence: TGTGCCAGCAGCCCCGGGACAGTCGATGAAAAACTGTTTTTT. Translation: CASSPGTVDEKLFF.

CDR3 loop: CASSGRGLNYGYTF. CDR3 coding DNA: TGTGCCAGCAGCGGCCGAGGACTTAACTATGGCTACACCTTC. The chain has TRBV7-2 and TRBJ1-2, with D uncertain. Germline values: CDR1 SGHTA, CDR2 FQGNSA. The CDR3 is 14 residues long. V lost 5 bases and J lost 1, with 11 bases in between. The entire variable domain, with the rest obtained from reference TRBV7-2 and TRBJ1-2, is as follows: GAGVSQSPSNKVTEKGKDVELRCDPISGHTALYWYRQSLGQGLEFLIYFQGNSAPDKSGLPSDRFSAERTGGSVSTLTIQRTQQEDSAVYLCASSGRGLNYGYTFGSGTRLTVV.

V and J are TRBV7-2 and TRBJ1-6; perhaps TRBD1 as D (6 bases). CDR3 size: 12 residues. V lost 10 bases and J lost 7, with 11 bases in between. CDR1 is SGHTA, CDR2 FQGNSA, per germline. The CDR3 is CATDSLNSPLHF. The CDR3 DNA is TGTGCCACGGACAGCCTGAATTCACCCCTCCACTTT.

This clone has just one count. The chain joins TRBV6-2 or TRBV6-3 to TRBJ1-2, with 7 bases matching TRBD1. The CDR3 loop spans 16 amino acids. The V segment lost 0 bases and the J segment 5 bases; nucleotides outside the gene matches: 9. Germline V CDR1 and CDR2: MNHEY, SVGEGT. For the CDR3, the DNA is TGTGCCAGCAGTTACTCGAAGGTTCAGGGGGATTATGGCTACACCTTC. Translating it yields CASSYSKVQGDYGYTF.